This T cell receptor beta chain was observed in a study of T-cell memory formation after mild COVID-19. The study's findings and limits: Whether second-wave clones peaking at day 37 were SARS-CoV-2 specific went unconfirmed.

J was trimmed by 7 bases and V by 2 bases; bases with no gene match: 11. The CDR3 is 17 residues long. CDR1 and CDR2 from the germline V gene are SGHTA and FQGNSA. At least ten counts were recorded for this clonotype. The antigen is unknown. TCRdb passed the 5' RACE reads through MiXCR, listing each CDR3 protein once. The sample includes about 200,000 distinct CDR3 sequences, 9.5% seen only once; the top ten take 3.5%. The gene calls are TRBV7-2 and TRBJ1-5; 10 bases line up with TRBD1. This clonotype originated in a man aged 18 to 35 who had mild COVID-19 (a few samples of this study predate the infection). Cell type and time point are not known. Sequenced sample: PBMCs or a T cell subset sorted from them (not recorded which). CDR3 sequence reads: CASSLPTTGGLGQPQHF. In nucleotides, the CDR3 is TGTGCCAGCAGCTTACCAACGACAGGGGGCTTGGGGCAGCCCCAGCATTTT.